These 18 T cell receptor beta chains were all obtained from the same sample, sequenced in a study of chemoradiotherapy in HPV16-positive cancers. Assay used: immunoSEQ multiplex PCR; TCRdb lists only in-frame clones, some missing. This sample yields 750 to 950 clones, of which around a third are seen a single time; 15% to 18% belongs to the top ten. Sampling was carried out from a patient who underwent chemoradiotherapy. These receptors were collected from a human donor with HPV-associated anogenital cancer.

This clone came up a few times. Within the sample, other DNA sequences also encode this same CDR3. This sequence joins TRBV7-8 and TRBJ2-7, with 7 bases matching TRBD1. CDR1 SGHVS and CDR2 FQNEAQ come from the germline V gene. The junction had 8 bases not matched to a gene; V was cut back by 1 base and J by 2 bases. The CDR3 consists of 16 residues. CDR3 nucleotide sequence: TGTGCCAGCAGCTTAGGCCCCCGACAGGGAACCTACGAGCAGTACTTC. It yields the protein CASSLGPRQGTYEQYF.

The rearrangement links TRBV28 to TRBJ1-2; D is perhaps TRBD1 (5 bases). CDR1 and CDR2 from the germline V gene are MDHEN and SYDVKM. The CDR3 consists of 12 residues. Trimming cost V 3 bases and J 8 bases, with 10 bases left between them. The CDR3 loop reads CASSFQGKGYTF. CDR3 in DNA: TGTGCCAGCAGTTTTCAGGGAAAGGGCTACACCTTC.

This clone has a handful of counts. The V and J genes are TRBV29-1 and TRBJ1-2, with D hard to call. The germline V gene has CDR1 SQVTM and CDR2 ANQGSEA. Trimming left V 4 bases short and J 0 bases short, with 6 bases between. The CDR3 contains 12 residues. The CDR3 reads CSVGEANYGYTF. The CDR3 bases are TGCAGCGTTGGGGAGGCTAACTATGGCTACACCTTC.

The CDR3 loop reads CATGTGGTNEKLFF. CDR3 DNA: TGTGCCACCGGGACGGGAGGGACTAATGAAAAACTGTTTTTT. The chain combines TRBV10-3 with TRBJ1-4, with D possibly being TRBD1 (5 bases). The V end lost 10 bases, the J end lost 2 bases, and 14 bases lay between the germline ends. Germline CDR1 and CDR2: ENHRY and SYGVKD. CDR3 size: 14 residues.

In its sample, this clone was seen a few times. The J gene is TRBJ2-7, the V gene TRBV15; D is undetermined. V lost 0 bases to trimming and J lost 3 bases, with 6 bases between them. This CDR3 is built from 13 residues. CDR1 LNHNV and CDR2 YYDKDF come from the germline V gene (reference sequence). CDR3 in DNA: TGTGCCACCAGCAGAGATAAAAGCTACGAGCAGTACTTC. Its protein is CATSRDKSYEQYF.

This clone appeared a few times. The chain recombines TRBV15 with TRBJ1-6; TRBD1 is a possible D gene (5 bases). Germline loops: CDR1 LNHNV, CDR2 YYDKDF (reference sequence). The V gene lost 5 bases and the J gene lost 2 bases, with 13 bases spanning the gap. CDR3 length: 16 residues. This CDR3 is CATSVWQGAYNSPLHF. In nucleotides, the CDR3 is TGTGCCACCAGCGTTTGGCAGGGCGCCTATAATTCACCCCTCCACTTT.

The J gene is TRBJ1-1, the V gene TRBV27; 9 bases fit TRBD1. The CDR3 length is 15 residues. V lost 6 bases and J lost 7; bases outside the gene matches: 12. CDR1 is MNHEY and CDR2 is SMNVEV in the germline V gene (reference sequence). In nucleotides, the CDR3 is TGTGCCAGCAGGCCACAGGGGGCCAGGCTCTTTGAAGCTTTCTTT. Translated: CASRPQGARLFEAFF.

There are a few counts of this clone. This CDR3 is CASSLYGRYGYTF. DNA of the CDR3: TGTGCCAGCAGTTTATATGGGCGCTATGGCTACACCTTC. The chain carries TRBV27 and TRBJ1-2; D is ambiguous. V was cut by 1 base and J by 4 bases, with 7 bases left in between. CDR3 length: 13 residues. The germline gives CDR1 MNHEY, CDR2 SMNVEV (reference sequence).

The chain recombines TRBV5-6 with TRBJ1-4; D gene uncertain. This CDR3 is built from 15 residues. Germline assignment: CDR1 SGHDT and CDR2 YYEEEE. Trimming removed 2 bases from V and 7 bases from J, with 15 bases in between. In nucleotides, the CDR3 is TGTGCCAGCAGCTTTGGGTCGGGTTCTGTTGAAAAACTGTTTTTT. It encodes CASSFGSGSVEKLFF.

J is TRBJ1-1 and V is TRBV5-1; TRBD1 matches at 7 bases. In germline, CDR1 is SGHRS, CDR2 YFSETQ. The V gene end was trimmed by 3 bases and the J gene end by 1 base; junction bases not matched to a gene: 6. The CDR3 is made up of 15 amino acids. DNA for the CDR3: TGCGCCAGCAGCTCTGGGACAGATCAGAACACTGAAGCTTTCTTT. This translates into CASSSGTDQNTEAFF.

The gene calls are TRBV2 and TRBJ2-5, with unresolved D. The CDR3 length is 15 residues. Germline-derived CDR1 and CDR2 are SNHLY and FYNNEI. V was shortened by 1 base and J by 2 bases, with 11 bases between the two germline ends. CDR3 loop: CASSEGLGRQETQYF. CDR3 nucleotides: TGTGCCAGCAGTGAAGGTCTTGGTAGGCAAGAGACCCAGTACTTC. The full variable domain, completed using reference TRBV2 and TRBJ2-5, is EPEVTQTPSHQVTQMGQEVILRCVPISNHLYFYWYRQILGQKVEFLVSFYNNEISEKSEIFDDQFSVERPDGSNFTLKIRSTKLEDSAMYFCASSEGLGRQETQYFGPGTRLLVL.

Relative to its sample, this clone is large. This chain connects TRBV6-1 to TRBJ2-3; 10 bases map to TRBD2. Losses at the gene ends were 5 bases for V and 4 bases for J; bases not matched to a gene: 3. The germline CDR1 and CDR2 sequences are MNHNS and SASEGT. The CDR3 spans 14 residues. CDR3: CASSISGGADTQYF. The CDR3 DNA follows: TGTGCCAGCAGTATCAGCGGGGGGGCAGATACGCAGTATTTT.

This clone has only one observation. The chain carries TRBV29-1 and TRBJ2-7; D may match TRBD1 or TRBD2 (5 bases each). Trimming cost V 4 bases and J 4 bases, with 17 bases left between them. CDR1 is SQVTM, CDR2 ANQGSEA, per germline. CDR3 length: 14 residues. The CDR3 here is CSVAGTRISYEQYF. CDR3 nucleotides: TGCAGCGTTGCCGGGACCAGGATATCATACGAGCAGTACTTC.

J is TRBJ2-3 and V is TRBV6-5; no clear D. Germline loops: CDR1 MNHEY, CDR2 SVGAGI. There are 15 residues in the CDR3. V dropped 4 bases and J dropped 2 bases, with 13 bases sitting between them. The CDR3 nucleotides are TGTGCCAGCAGTTCGGCCGGTAGTGACACAGATACGCAGTATTTT. It yields the protein CASSSAGSDTDTQYF.

V gene TRBV15 combines with J gene TRBJ1-4; 7 nucleotides align to TRBD1. CDR1 and CDR2 from the germline V gene are LNHNV and YYDKDF (reference sequence). The CDR3 runs to 15 residues. V trimming: 5 bases; J trimming: 3 bases; junction bases outside the gene matches: 6. CDR3 amino acids: CATSRGQNSNEKLFF. CDR3 nucleotides: TGTGCCACCAGCCGGGGACAGAATTCTAATGAAAAACTGTTTTTT.

The V and J genes are TRBV19 and TRBJ1-6; possible D gene TRBD1, 5 bases. Germline loops: CDR1 LNHDA, CDR2 SQIVND (reference sequence). The CDR3 is made up of 14 amino acids. The V end lost 5 bases, the J end lost 4 bases, and 9 bases lay between the germline ends. Written as DNA, the CDR3 is TGTGCCAGTAGTGGGGGGATGTATAATTCACCCCTCCACTTT. It yields the protein CASSGGMYNSPLHF.

The V gene is TRBV6-5, the J gene TRBJ2-7; no clear D. V gave up 2 bases and J gave up 2 bases, with 10 bases separating them. The CDR3 spans 14 residues. The germline V gene encodes CDR1 MNHEY and CDR2 SVGAGI. DNA of the CDR3: TGTGCCAGCAGTTACACAATCCAGACCTACGAGCAGTACTTC. Residues: CASSYTIQTYEQYF.

Written as DNA, the CDR3 is TGTGCCAGCAGTCGTCCCGGGACAGGGCTCCAAGAGACCCAGTACTTC. Encoded protein: CASSRPGTGLQETQYF. V gene TRBV28 combines with J gene TRBJ2-5; 9 bases match TRBD1. CDR1 MDHEN and CDR2 SYDVKM come from the germline V gene. V lost 5 bases to trimming and J lost 1 base; unmatched junction nucleotides: 8. CDR3 length equals 16 residues.